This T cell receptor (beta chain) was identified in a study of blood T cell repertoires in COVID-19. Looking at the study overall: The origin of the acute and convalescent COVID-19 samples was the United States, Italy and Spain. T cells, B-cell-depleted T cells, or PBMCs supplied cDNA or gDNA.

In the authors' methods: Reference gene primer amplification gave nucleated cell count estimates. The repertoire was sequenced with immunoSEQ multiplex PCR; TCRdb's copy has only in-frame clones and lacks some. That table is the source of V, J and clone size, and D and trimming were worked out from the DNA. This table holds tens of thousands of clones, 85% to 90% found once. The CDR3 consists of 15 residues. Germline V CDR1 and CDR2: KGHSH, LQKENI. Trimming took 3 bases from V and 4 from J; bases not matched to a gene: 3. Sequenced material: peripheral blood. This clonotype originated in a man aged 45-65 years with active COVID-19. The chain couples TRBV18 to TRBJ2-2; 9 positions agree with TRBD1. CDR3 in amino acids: CASSPRTGVTGELFF. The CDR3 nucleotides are TGTGCCAGCTCACCGAGGACAGGGGTCACCGGGGAGCTGTTTTTT.